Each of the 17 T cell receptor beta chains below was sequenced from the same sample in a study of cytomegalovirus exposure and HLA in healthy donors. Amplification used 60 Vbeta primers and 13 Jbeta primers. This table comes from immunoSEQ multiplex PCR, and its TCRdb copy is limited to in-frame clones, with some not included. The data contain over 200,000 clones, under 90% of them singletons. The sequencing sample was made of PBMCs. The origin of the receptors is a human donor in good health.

The CDR3 coding sequence is TGTGCCAGCACCGAGGGACGGGGGACGGCTGAAGCTTTCTTT. Protein product: CASTEGRGTAEAFF. This rearrangement joins TRBV5-4 to TRBJ1-1; D perhaps matches TRBD1 (5 bases). V was shortened by 6 bases and J by 6 bases, with 18 bases between the two germline ends. CDR3 length: 14 residues. Germline values: CDR1 SGHNT, CDR2 YYREEE (reference sequence).

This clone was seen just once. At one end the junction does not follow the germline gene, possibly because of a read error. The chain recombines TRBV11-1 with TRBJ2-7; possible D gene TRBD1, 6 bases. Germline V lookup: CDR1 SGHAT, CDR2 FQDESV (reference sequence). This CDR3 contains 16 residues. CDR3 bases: TGTGCCAGCAGCTTCTCAGGGGCCACCATTTCCTACGAGCAGTACTTT. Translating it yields CASSFSGATISYEQYF.

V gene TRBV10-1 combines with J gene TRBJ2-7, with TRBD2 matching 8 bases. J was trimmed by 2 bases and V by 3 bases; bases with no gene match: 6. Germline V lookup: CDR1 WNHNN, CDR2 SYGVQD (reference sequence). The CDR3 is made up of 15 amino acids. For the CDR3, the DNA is TGCGCCAGCAGTGAAAAAGCGGGAGTGACCTACGAGCAGTACTTC. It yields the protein CASSEKAGVTYEQYF.

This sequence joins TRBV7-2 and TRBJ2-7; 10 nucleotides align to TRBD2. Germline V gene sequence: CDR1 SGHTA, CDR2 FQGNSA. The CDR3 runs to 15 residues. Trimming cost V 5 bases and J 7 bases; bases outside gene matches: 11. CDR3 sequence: CASSADLAGEVEQYF. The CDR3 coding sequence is TGTGCCAGCAGCGCCGACCTAGCGGGAGAGGTTGAGCAGTACTTC.

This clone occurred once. The CDR3 DNA reads as TGCGCCAGCAGCTTGACAGGGCCCTACGAGCAGTACTTC. This sequence encodes CASSLTGPYEQYF. The chain carries TRBV5-1 and TRBJ2-7, with D tentatively TRBD1 (6 bases). The germline CDR1 and CDR2 sequences are SGHRS and YFSETQ. The V end lost 1 base, the J end lost 2 bases, and 7 bases lay between the germline ends. CDR3 length: 13 amino acids.

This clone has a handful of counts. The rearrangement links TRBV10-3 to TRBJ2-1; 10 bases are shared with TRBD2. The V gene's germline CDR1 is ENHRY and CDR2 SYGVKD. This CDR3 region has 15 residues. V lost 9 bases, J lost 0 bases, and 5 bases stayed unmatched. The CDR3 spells CAIRTSGASYNEQFF. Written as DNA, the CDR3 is TGTGCCATACGGACTAGCGGAGCCTCCTACAATGAGCAGTTCTTC.

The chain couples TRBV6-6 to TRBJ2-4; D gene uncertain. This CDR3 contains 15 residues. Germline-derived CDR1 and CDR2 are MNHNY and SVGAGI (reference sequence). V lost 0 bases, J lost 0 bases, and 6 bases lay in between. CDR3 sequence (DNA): TGTGCCAGCAGTTACTCGGGCGAAGCCAAAAACATTCAGTACTTC. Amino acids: CASSYSGEAKNIQYF.

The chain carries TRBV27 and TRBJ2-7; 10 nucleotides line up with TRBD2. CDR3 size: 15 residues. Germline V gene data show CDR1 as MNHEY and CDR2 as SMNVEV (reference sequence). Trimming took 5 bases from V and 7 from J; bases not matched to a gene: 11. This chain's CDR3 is CASSLSLAGVGEQYF. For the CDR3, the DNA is TGTGCCAGCAGTCTCAGTCTAGCGGGAGTGGGGGAGCAGTACTTC.

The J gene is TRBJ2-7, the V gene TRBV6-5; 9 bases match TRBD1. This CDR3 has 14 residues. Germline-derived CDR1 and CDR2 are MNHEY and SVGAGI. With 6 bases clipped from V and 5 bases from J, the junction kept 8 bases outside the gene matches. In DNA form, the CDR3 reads TGTGCCAGCAGACCGGGACAGGGATCCGACGAGCAGTACTTC. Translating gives CASRPGQGSDEQYF.

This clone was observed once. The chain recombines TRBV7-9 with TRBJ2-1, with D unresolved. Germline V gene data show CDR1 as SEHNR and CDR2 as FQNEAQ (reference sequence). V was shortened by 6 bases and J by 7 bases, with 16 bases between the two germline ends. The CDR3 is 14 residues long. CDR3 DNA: TGTGCCAGCAGACGGAGCCCCTCTGTTAATGAGCAGTTCTTC. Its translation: CASRRSPSVNEQFF.

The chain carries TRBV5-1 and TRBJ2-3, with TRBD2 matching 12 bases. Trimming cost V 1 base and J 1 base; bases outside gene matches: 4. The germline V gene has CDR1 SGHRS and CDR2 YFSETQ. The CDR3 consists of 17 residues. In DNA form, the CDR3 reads TGCGCCAGCAGCTTGAGGCTAGCGGGAGGGCGCACAGATACGCAGTATTTT. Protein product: CASSLRLAGGRTDTQYF.

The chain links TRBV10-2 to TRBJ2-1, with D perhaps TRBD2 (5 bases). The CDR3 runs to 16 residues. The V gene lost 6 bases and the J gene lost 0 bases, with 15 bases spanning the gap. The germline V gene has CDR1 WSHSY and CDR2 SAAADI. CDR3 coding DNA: TGCGCCAGCAGGTCATTAGCGCCGATCTCCTACAATGAGCAGTTCTTC. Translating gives CASRSLAPISYNEQFF.

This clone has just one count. The CDR3, as DNA: TGTGCCAGCCTCCGGGACACCGCAGTAGCAAAGCAGTTCTTC. It translates to CASLRDTAVAKQFF. The chain joins TRBV28 to TRBJ2-1; D may be TRBD1 (6 bases). CDR3 length: 14 residues. Germline assignment: CDR1 MDHEN and CDR2 SYDVKM. V lost 8 bases and J 11 bases, leaving 22 bases between the germline ends.

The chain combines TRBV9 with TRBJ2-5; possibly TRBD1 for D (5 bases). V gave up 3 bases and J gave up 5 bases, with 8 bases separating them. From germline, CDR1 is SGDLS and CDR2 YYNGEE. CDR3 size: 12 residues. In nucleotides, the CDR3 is TGTGCCAGCAGCGAGGGGCTTGAGACCCAGTACTTC. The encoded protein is CASSEGLETQYF.

The CDR3 region is CASSNGGTWGETQYF. In nucleotides, the CDR3 is TGTGCCAGCAGTAACGGAGGGACTTGGGGGGAGACCCAGTACTTC. The chain combines TRBV27 with TRBJ2-5, with D possibly matching TRBD2 (6 bases). V shed 5 bases and J shed 5 bases, with 18 bases lying between them. CDR1 and CDR2 from the germline V gene are MNHEY and SMNVEV (reference sequence). The CDR3 extends over 15 amino acids.

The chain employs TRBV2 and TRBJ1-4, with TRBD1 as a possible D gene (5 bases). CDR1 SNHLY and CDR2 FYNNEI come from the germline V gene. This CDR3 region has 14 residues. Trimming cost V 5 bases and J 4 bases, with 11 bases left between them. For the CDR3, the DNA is TGTGCCAGCAGTCCCGGGAGGGGTAATGAAAAACTGTTTTTT. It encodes CASSPGRGNEKLFF.

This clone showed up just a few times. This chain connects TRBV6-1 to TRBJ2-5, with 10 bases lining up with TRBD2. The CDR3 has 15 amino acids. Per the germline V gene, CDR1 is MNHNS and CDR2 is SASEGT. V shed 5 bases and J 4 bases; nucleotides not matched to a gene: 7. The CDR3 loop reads CASSSRRLAGETQYF. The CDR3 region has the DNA TGTGCCAGCAGTTCCCGGAGACTAGCGGGAGAGACCCAGTACTTC.